The T cell receptor beta chain described here comes from a study of control samples from healthy donors and cancer patients. This clone is medium-sized (0.01 to 0.1%) by share. Sequencing used immunoSEQ multiplex PCR; TCRdb keeps in-frame clones, though not all of them. This table has fewer than 130,000 clones, roughly 90% appearing once. The CDR3 runs to 14 residues. CDR1 LGHNA and CDR2 YNFKEQ come from the germline V gene. Unmatched junction bases numbered 3, after V lost 3 bases and J lost 3 bases. Sequencing was done on a sample of PBMCs. The V and J genes are TRBV4-2 and TRBJ2-7; 9 positions agree with TRBD1. This sequence was found in a woman aged 60-75 years with lung cancer. In DNA form, the CDR3 reads TGTGCCAGCAGCCAGGGACAGGGTGACTACGAGCAGTACTTC. It codes for CASSQGQGDYEQYF.